This T cell receptor (beta chain) was sequenced in a study of blood T cell repertoires in COVID-19. Germline V lookup: CDR1 LNHDA, CDR2 SQIVND (reference sequence). The CDR3 consists of 14 residues. V was pared by 7 bases and J by 1 base, with 6 bases of the junction left unmatched. Original processing methods: Amplification from reference gene primers served as the basis for estimated nucleated cell counts. TCRdb's copy holds only in-frame clones and misses some; the assay was immunoSEQ multiplex PCR. The V and J calls and clone size were taken over from that table, and D and trimming were inferred from the DNA. The sample consists of a few hundred thousand clones, approximately 90% of them appearing once.

The sequenced sample was peripheral blood. This TCR derives from a woman aged 25 to 39 who had recovered from COVID-19. The J gene is TRBJ1-1, the V gene TRBV19; 7 bases match TRBD1. The CDR3 here is CASINRDRNTEAFF. Written as DNA, the CDR3 is TGTGCCAGTATTAACCGGGACAGGAACACTGAAGCTTTCTTT.